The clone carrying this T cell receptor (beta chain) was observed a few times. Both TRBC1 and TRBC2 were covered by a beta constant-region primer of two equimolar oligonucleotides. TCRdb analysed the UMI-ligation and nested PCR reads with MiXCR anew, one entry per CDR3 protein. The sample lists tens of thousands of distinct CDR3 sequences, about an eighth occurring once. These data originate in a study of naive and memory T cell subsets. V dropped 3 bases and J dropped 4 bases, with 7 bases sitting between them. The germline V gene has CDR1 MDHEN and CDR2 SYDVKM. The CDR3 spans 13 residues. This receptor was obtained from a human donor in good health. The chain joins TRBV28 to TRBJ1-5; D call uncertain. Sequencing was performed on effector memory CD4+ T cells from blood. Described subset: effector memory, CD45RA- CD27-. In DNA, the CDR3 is TGTGCCAGCAGTTTTGAGATTAATCAGCCCCAGCATTTT. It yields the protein CASSFEINQPQHF.